These 23 T cell receptor beta chains came from one sample sequenced in a study of blood T cell repertoires in COVID-19. Repertoires were generated with immunoSEQ multiplex PCR, while TCRdb's copy carries only in-frame clones and drops some. The profile shows 30,000 to 45,000 clones, about 90% of them singletons. Sequencing was done on a sample of peripheral blood. The origin of the receptors is a man between 65 and 85 years old with acute or convalescent COVID-19.

The chain employs TRBV5-1 and TRBJ2-1; D perhaps matches TRBD2 (6 bases). The CDR3 is made up of 15 amino acids. Germline values: CDR1 SGHRS, CDR2 YFSETQ. V was cut by 5 bases and J by 5 bases, with 17 bases left in between. The CDR3 bases are TGCGCCAGCAGAATGGAGGGAATAAGGGACAATGAGCAGTTCTTC. Translation gives CASRMEGIRDNEQFF. The full variable domain, completed using reference TRBV5-1 and TRBJ2-1, is KAGVTQTPRYLIKTRGQQVTLSCSPISGHRSVSWYQQTPGQGLQFLFEYFSETQRNKGNFPGRFSGRQFSNSRSEMNVSTLELGDSALYLCASRMEGIRDNEQFFGPGTRLTVL.

The V call is TRBV28, the J call TRBJ2-3, with D possibly being TRBD1 (6 bases). V was clipped by 5 bases and J by 3 bases, with 15 bases between them. The length of the CDR3 is 15 residues. Germline CDR1 MDHEN, CDR2 SYDVKM. The CDR3 loop is CASSPPGERTDTQYF. Written as DNA, the CDR3 is TGTGCCAGCAGTCCCCCAGGGGAGAGGACAGATACGCAGTATTTT.

The DNA for the CDR3 is TGTGCCAGCAGCTTGGACCGACTAGGTTCCTACAATGAGCAGTTCTTC. Translation gives CASSLDRLGSYNEQFF. The chain has TRBV5-6 and TRBJ2-1; D is perhaps TRBD2 (6 bases). Trimming shortened V by 0 bases and J by 1 base, and 11 bases separated the two germline ends. The CDR3 spans 16 residues. CDR1 is SGHDT and CDR2 is YYEEEE in the germline V gene.

The chain employs TRBV7-3 and TRBJ2-1; no clear D. This CDR3 comprises 13 residues. Trimming shortened V by 7 bases and J by 6 bases, and 13 bases separated the two germline ends. The germline gives CDR1 SGHTA, CDR2 FQGTGA. The CDR3 loop reads CASTSHPGNEQFF. The CDR3 region has the DNA TGTGCCAGCACCTCCCATCCCGGCAATGAGCAGTTCTTC.

CDR3: CATSDEVYRGQETQYF. The CDR3 DNA follows: TGTGCCACCAGTGATGAGGTATATAGGGGGCAAGAGACCCAGTACTTC. The chain joins TRBV24-1 to TRBJ2-5; TRBD1 is a possible D gene (6 bases). Looked up from germline, CDR1 is KGHDR and CDR2 is SFDVKD. The CDR3 has 16 residues. V was shortened by 3 bases and J by 2 bases, with 15 bases between the two germline ends.

This clone turned up a few times. This chain uses TRBV5-1 with TRBJ2-5; 7 bases align to TRBD1. Germline assignment: CDR1 SGHRS and CDR2 YFSETQ. The CDR3 has 14 amino acids. V was clipped by 3 bases and J by 4 bases; unmatched bases: 6. The CDR3 DNA follows: TGCGCCAGCAGCTCGGGACAGTTGAGAGAGACCCAGTACTTC. Amino acids: CASSSGQLRETQYF.

The chain links TRBV28 to TRBJ2-1; 9 positions match TRBD1. After removal of 4 bases from V and 4 bases from J, the junction contained 11 bases not matched to a gene. Germline CDR1 and CDR2: MDHEN and SYDVKM. CDR3 length equals 17 residues. The CDR3 DNA is TGTGCCAGCAGTTCTCAAACCGAGGACAGGGGATACAATGAGCAGTTCTTC. Its translation: CASSSQTEDRGYNEQFF.

The chain joins TRBV24-1 to TRBJ2-5; 11 bases map to TRBD1. The CDR3 runs to 13 residues. Germline assignment: CDR1 KGHDR and CDR2 SFDVKD. With 11 bases clipped from V and 5 bases from J, the junction kept 6 bases outside the gene matches. The CDR3 coding sequence is TGTGCCATCGGACAGGGGGCTCGGGAGACCCAGTACTTC. Its protein is CAIGQGARETQYF.

The table lists this clone with a count of one. The CDR3 nucleotides read TGTGCCAGCAGCTTAGATGGGCAGAAAAATCAGCCCCAGCATTTT. This translates into CASSLDGQKNQPQHF. This chain uses TRBV11-2 with TRBJ1-5; D not resolved. CDR1 and CDR2 from the germline V gene are SGHAT and FQNNGV. Trimming took off 0 bases at V and 4 bases at J, with 10 bases between the two ends. This CDR3 region has 15 residues.

The rearrangement joins TRBV19 to TRBJ1-2; TRBD1 matches at 7 bases. V shed 7 bases and J 2 bases; nucleotides not matched to a gene: 10. There are 15 residues in the CDR3. The germline gives CDR1 LNHDA, CDR2 SQIVND (reference sequence). In DNA form, the CDR3 reads TGTGCCAGTATCCCCTCAGGGGGAAAGAACTATGGCTACACCTTC. It specifies CASIPSGGKNYGYTF. Full variable domain (outside the CDR3, taken from reference TRBV19 and TRBJ1-2): DGGITQSPKYLFRKEGQNVTLSCEQNLNHDAMYWYRQDPGQGLRLIYYSQIVNDFQKGDIAEGYSVSREKKESFPLTVTSAQKNPTAFYLCASIPSGGKNYGYTFGSGTRLTVV.

V is TRBV20-1 and J is TRBJ2-5; D may be TRBD2 (6 bases). The V end lost 3 bases, the J end lost 4 bases, and 12 bases lay between the germline ends. The CDR3 runs 13 residues. The V gene's germline CDR1 is DFQATT and CDR2 SNEGSKA (reference sequence). CDR3 region: CSASRTSRETQYF. DNA for the CDR3: TGCAGTGCTAGTCGTACTAGCAGAGAGACCCAGTACTTC.

The gene calls are TRBV11-3 and TRBJ1-1, with unresolved D. Germline-derived CDR1 and CDR2 are SGHNT and YENEEA. The CDR3 sequence is 11 residues long. Trimming cost V 5 bases and J 9 bases, with 10 bases left between them. This CDR3 reads CASSPIAQAFF. In nucleotides, the CDR3 is TGTGCCAGCAGCCCTATAGCCCAAGCTTTCTTT.

V gene TRBV6-5 combines with J gene TRBJ1-3, with D unresolved. Germline V gives CDR1 MNHEY, CDR2 SVGAGI. The CDR3 is 10 residues long. The V and J ends lost 6 bases and 7 bases respectively, with 4 bases between them. In DNA, the CDR3 is TGTGCCAGCAGCCGGAACACCATATATTTT. The encoded protein is CASSRNTIYF.

This clone was detected only once. The chain recombines TRBV9 with TRBJ1-3, with a weak D call TRBD1 (6 bases). Trimming shortened V by 3 bases and J by 0 bases, and 13 bases separated the two germline ends. Germline V gene data show CDR1 as SGDLS and CDR2 as YYNGEE. CDR3 length equals 16 residues. CDR3 in amino acids: CASSARGGGSGNTIYF. The CDR3 bases are TGTGCCAGCAGCGCCCGAGGGGGGGGCTCTGGAAACACCATATATTTT.

Here the CDR3 DNA reads TGTGCCAGTAGTATTTCCCCCAGGGATAGTCAGCCCCAGCATTTT. Amino acid sequence: CASSISPRDSQPQHF. The gene calls are TRBV19 and TRBJ1-5; perhaps TRBD1 as D (5 bases). CDR1 is LNHDA, CDR2 SQIVND, per germline (reference sequence). The CDR3 spans 15 residues. Deletions cut 3 bases from V and 6 bases from J, with 15 bases between.

The chain links TRBV7-9 to TRBJ1-4; 10 nucleotides match TRBD1. The CDR3 is made up of 13 amino acids. J was trimmed by 12 bases and V by 3 bases; bases with no gene match: 4. From germline, CDR1 is SEHNR and CDR2 FQNEAQ (reference sequence). CDR3 DNA sequence: TGTGCCAGCAGCTTCGTAGGACAGGGGGAACTGTTTTTT. Translating it yields CASSFVGQGELFF.

This clone was recorded a few times. This sequence joins TRBV5-1 and TRBJ2-5; no reliable D call. Germline loops: CDR1 SGHRS, CDR2 YFSETQ. CDR3 length equals 17 residues. V was cut by 0 bases and J by 2 bases, with 17 bases left in between. CDR3 loop: CASSLGGVSDGQETQYF. The CDR3 DNA sequence: TGCGCCAGCAGCTTGGGTGGAGTATCGGATGGGCAAGAGACCCAGTACTTC.

The chain combines TRBV13 with TRBJ2-3; 8 bases are shared with TRBD2. This CDR3 has 18 amino acids. V was clipped by 0 bases and J by 0 bases; unmatched bases: 8. Germline values: CDR1 PRHDT, CDR2 FYEKMQ (reference sequence). CDR3 sequence (DNA): TGTGCCAGCAGCTTAGGAGCGGGAGCCCCTTATAGCACAGATACGCAGTATTTT. It codes for CASSLGAGAPYSTDTQYF.

This clone appeared a single time. The rearrangement links TRBV3-1 (or the pseudogene TRBV3-2) to TRBJ2-5; TRBD1 agrees at 8 bases. With V trimmed by 3 bases and J by 2 bases, 11 bases remained unmatched. The CDR3 totals 17 residues. Germline-derived CDR1 and CDR2 are LGHDT and YNNKEL (reference sequence). CDR3 amino acids: CASSQDLSRGHQETQYF. The CDR3 DNA follows: TGTGCCAGCAGCCAGGATCTTAGCAGGGGGCATCAAGAGACCCAGTACTTC.

This clone has more than one count but fewer than ten. The chain carries TRBV7-9 and TRBJ2-3; 12 bases fit TRBD2. There are 18 residues in the CDR3. Germline V gives CDR1 SEHNR, CDR2 FQNEAQ (reference sequence). V was pared by 4 bases and J by 0 bases, with 8 bases of the junction left unmatched. The CDR3 sequence: CASSYRTSGDPSTDTQYF. Written as DNA, the CDR3 is TGTGCCAGCAGCTATCGGACTAGCGGGGACCCTAGCACAGATACGCAGTATTTT.

This chain connects TRBV18 to TRBJ1-1; tentatively, D is TRBD1 (6 bases). CDR1 is KGHSH, CDR2 LQKENI, per germline. Deletions cut 5 bases from V and 3 bases from J, with 13 bases between. This CDR3 is built from 14 residues. CDR3 nucleotides: TGTGCCAGCTCATCACAGGGAGGTGACACTGAAGCTTTCTTT. Translating gives CASSSQGGDTEAFF.

The rearrangement uses TRBV19 and TRBJ1-1; a possible D gene is TRBD1 (6 bases). The CDR3 runs to 13 residues. V dropped 6 bases and J dropped 4 bases, with 12 bases sitting between them. Germline lookup yields CDR1 LNHDA and CDR2 SQIVND (reference sequence). In nucleotides, the CDR3 is TGTGCCAGTAGGCTCAGGGGTTCCACTGAAGCTTTCTTT. Residues: CASRLRGSTEAFF.

This chain joins TRBV27 and TRBJ2-5; 10 nucleotides align to TRBD1. From germline, CDR1 is MNHEY and CDR2 SMNVEV (reference sequence). The CDR3 is 17 residues long. V gave up 6 bases and J gave up 2 bases; unmatched junction bases: 12. The CDR3 DNA sequence: TGTGCCAGCAGCCCAGGGGGGACAGGGGAAGGGCAAGAGACCCAGTACTTC. As protein: CASSPGGTGEGQETQYF.